The 9 T cell receptor beta chains below were found in one sample sequenced in a study of T cells in Graves' hyperthyroidism and ophthalmopathy (dated by TCRdb to 2018 to 2020). Library preparation employed multiplex PCR. The sample was run on an Illumina HiSeq 2000. The TCR beta CDR3 regions were amplified from the RNA transcripts. The first round of RT-PCR for the TCR CDR3 was performed with the HTBI primer set and the Qiagen OneStep RT-PCR kit. The public reads were reanalyzed by TCRdb: fastp trimming at Q25, MiXCR alignment, in-frame beta chains only. Under each unique CDR3 protein, matching rows form one entry showing the most common genes and DNA. The sample data list about 480,000 distinct CDR3 sequences, and over 13% of these were observed just once. Together, the top ten hold around a sixth of the sample. The source material was blood. These receptors all stem from a woman aged 18-29 years with Graves' hyperthyroidism.

This rearrangement joins TRBV11-2 to TRBJ2-1; 10 bases align to TRBD2. V lost 7 bases and J lost 9; bases outside the gene matches: 9. The germline gives CDR1 SGHAT, CDR2 FQNNGV. The CDR3 sequence is 14 residues long. CDR3: CASKAGGPVSEQFF. Written as DNA, the CDR3 is TGTGCCAGCAAAGCGGGAGGGCCCGTCAGTGAGCAGTTCTTC. The variable domain in full, with the rest retrieved from reference TRBV11-2 and TRBJ2-1, is EAGVAQSPRYKIIEKRQSVAFWCNPISGHATLYWYQQILGQGPKLLIQFQNNGVVDDSQLPKDRFSAERLKGVDSTLKIQPAKLEDSAVYLCASKAGGPVSEQFFGPGTRLTVL.

This clonotype has ten or more counts. The J gene is TRBJ1-1, the V gene TRBV14, with D perhaps TRBD1 (5 bases). The germline V gene encodes CDR1 SGHDN and CDR2 FVKESK. Trimming left V 0 bases short and J 1 base short, with 12 bases between. The CDR3 sequence is 16 residues long. The CDR3 here is CASSQDRGVKNTEAFF. CDR3 nucleotides: TGTGCCAGCAGCCAAGATCGGGGGGTAAAGAACACTGAAGCTTTCTTT.

This clonotype occurred a few times. The CDR3 is CASSQEQQNYGYTF. CDR3 sequence (DNA): TGCGCCAGCAGCCAAGAGCAACAGAACTATGGCTACACCTTC. The chain combines TRBV4-1 with TRBJ1-2; D is unclear. V shed 0 bases and J shed 2 bases, with 7 bases lying between them. Germline CDR1 MGHRA, CDR2 YSYEKL. The CDR3 is 14 amino acids.

This clonotype was seen a handful of times. This rearrangement joins TRBV30 to TRBJ2-5, with D maybe TRBD1 (6 bases). V was cut by 4 bases and J by 3 bases, with 12 bases left in between. The CDR3 covers 13 residues. CDR1 and CDR2 (germline): GTSNPN, SVGIG (reference sequence). The CDR3 nucleotides read TGTGCCTGGAACTGGGACACGAAAGAGACCCAGTACTTC. It yields the protein CAWNWDTKETQYF. Drawing the rest from reference TRBV30 and TRBJ2-5, the complete variable domain is SQTIHQWPATLVQPVGSPLSLECTVEGTSNPNLYWYRQAAGRGLQLLFYSVGIGQISSEVPQNLSASRPQDRQFILSSKKLLLSDSGFYLCAWNWDTKETQYFGPGTRLLVL.

This clonotype was counted many times. The rearrangement uses TRBV5-1 and TRBJ2-1; D ambiguous. Deletions cut 4 bases from V and 7 bases from J, with 12 bases between. This CDR3 spans 13 amino acids. Germline assignment: CDR1 SGHRS and CDR2 YFSETQ. CDR3 region: CASSVLPVNEQFF. The CDR3, as DNA: TGCGCCAGCAGCGTACTCCCCGTAAATGAGCAGTTCTTC. The whole variable domain, filled in from reference TRBV5-1 and TRBJ2-1, reads KAGVTQTPRYLIKTRGQQVTLSCSPISGHRSVSWYQQTPGQGLQFLFEYFSETQRNKGNFPGRFSGRQFSNSRSEMNVSTLELGDSALYLCASSVLPVNEQFFGPGTRLTVL.

A few counts support this clonotype. V and J are TRBV20-1 and TRBJ1-2, with a tentative D call TRBD1 (5 bases). The V and J ends lost 6 bases and 4 bases respectively, with 21 bases between them. Germline CDR1 DFQATT, CDR2 SNEGSKA (reference sequence). This CDR3 region has 15 residues. Here the CDR3 DNA reads TGCAGTGCCGCGCCAACTGACACCGGGGGCTATGGCTACACCTTC. Its protein is CSAAPTDTGGYGYTF.

The chain links TRBV24-1 to TRBJ2-5, with 9 bases aligning to TRBD2. The CDR3 is 16 residues long. Looked up from germline, CDR1 is KGHDR and CDR2 is SFDVKD. The junction had 10 bases not matched to a gene; V was cut back by 4 bases and J by 5 bases. The CDR3 DNA follows: TGTGCCACCAGTGAGTGGGGACTAGCAGAAAGGGAGACCCAGTACTTC. Its protein product is CATSEWGLAERETQYF.

Only a few counts were recorded for this clonotype. The J gene is TRBJ2-3, the V gene TRBV19, with 9 nucleotides matching TRBD1. The CDR3 is made up of 15 amino acids. V lost 2 bases, J lost 4 bases, and 4 bases stayed unmatched. Per the germline V gene, CDR1 is LNHDA and CDR2 is SQIVND (reference sequence). DNA for the CDR3: TGTGCCAGTAGTATAAGGGACAGGGAGGCAGATACGCAGTATTTT. This translates into CASSIRDREADTQYF.

This clonotype came up many times. This chain connects TRBV14 to TRBJ2-2, with TRBD1 matching over 7 bases. The germline CDR1 and CDR2 sequences are SGHDN and FVKESK. The CDR3 is made up of 14 amino acids. The junction had 4 bases not matched to a gene; V was cut back by 9 bases and J by 0 bases. CDR3 nucleotides: TGTGCCAGTGTGGGACAGTCGAACACCGGGGAGCTGTTTTTT. As protein: CASVGQSNTGELFF.